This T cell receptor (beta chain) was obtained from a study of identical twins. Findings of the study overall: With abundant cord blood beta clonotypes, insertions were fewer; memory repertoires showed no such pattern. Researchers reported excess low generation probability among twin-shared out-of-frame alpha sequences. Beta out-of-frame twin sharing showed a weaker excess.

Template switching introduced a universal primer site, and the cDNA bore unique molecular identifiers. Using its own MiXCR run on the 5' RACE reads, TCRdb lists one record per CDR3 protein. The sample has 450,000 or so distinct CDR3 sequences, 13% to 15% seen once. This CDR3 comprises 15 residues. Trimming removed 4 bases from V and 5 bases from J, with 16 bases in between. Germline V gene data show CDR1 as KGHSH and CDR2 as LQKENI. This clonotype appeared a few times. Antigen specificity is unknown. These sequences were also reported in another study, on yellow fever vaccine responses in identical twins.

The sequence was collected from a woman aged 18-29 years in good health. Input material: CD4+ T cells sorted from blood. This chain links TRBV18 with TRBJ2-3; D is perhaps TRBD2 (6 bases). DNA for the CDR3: TGTGCCAGCTCACAAATAGCGGAGCCCAGAGATACGCAGTATTTT. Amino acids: CASSQIAEPRDTQYF.